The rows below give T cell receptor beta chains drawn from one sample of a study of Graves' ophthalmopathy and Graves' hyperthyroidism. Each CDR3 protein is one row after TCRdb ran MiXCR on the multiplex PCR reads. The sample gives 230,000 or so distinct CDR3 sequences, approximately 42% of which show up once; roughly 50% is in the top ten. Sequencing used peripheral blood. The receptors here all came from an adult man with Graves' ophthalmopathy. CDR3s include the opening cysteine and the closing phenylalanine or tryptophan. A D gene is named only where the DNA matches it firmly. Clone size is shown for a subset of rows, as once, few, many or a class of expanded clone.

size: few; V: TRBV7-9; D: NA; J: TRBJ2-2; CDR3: CASSMAGLTGELFF; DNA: TGTGCCAGCAGCATGGCGGGTCTCACCGGGGAGCTGTTTTTT
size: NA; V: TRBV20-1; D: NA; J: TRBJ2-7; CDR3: CSAYRVPDQYF; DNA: TGCAGTGCTTACAGGGTTCCGGATCAGTACTTC
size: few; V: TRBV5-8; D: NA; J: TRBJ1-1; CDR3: CASSFSQDTEAFF; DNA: TGTGCCAGCAGCTTCTCACAGGACACTGAAGCTTTCTTT
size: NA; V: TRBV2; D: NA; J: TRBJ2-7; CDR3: CASLGPGEQYF; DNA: TGTGCCAGCCTAGGACCCGGCGAGCAGTACTTC
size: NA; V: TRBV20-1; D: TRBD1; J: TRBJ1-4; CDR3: CSAWDRGHPATNEKLFF; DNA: TGCAGTGCTTGGGACAGGGGGCACCCCGCAACTAATGAAAAACTGTTTTTT
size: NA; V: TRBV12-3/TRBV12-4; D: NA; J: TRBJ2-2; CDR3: CASSLYPGELFF; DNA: TGTGCCAGCAGTTTATATCCCGGGGAGCTGTTTTTT
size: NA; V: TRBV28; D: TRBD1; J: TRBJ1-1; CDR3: CASSGQGSYTEAFF; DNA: TGTGCCAGCAGCGGACAGGGGTCCTACACTGAAGCTTTCTTT
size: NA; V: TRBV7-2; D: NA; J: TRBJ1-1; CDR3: CASRGPGSTEASF; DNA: TGTGCCAGCCGGGGACCTGGGAGCACTGAAGCTTCCTTT
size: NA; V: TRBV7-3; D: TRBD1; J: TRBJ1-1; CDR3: CASSLAGQGAAEAFF; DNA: TGTGCCAGCAGCTTAGCTGGACAGGGGGCGGCTGAAGCTTTCTTT
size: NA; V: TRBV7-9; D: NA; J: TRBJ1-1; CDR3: CASSFYLTEAFF; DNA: TGTGCCAGCAGCTTTTACCTGACTGAAGCTTTCTTT
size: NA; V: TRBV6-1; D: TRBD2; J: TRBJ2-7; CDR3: CASTAYGGNYEQYF; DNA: TGTGCCAGCACCGCATACGGGGGGAATTACGAGCAGTACTTC
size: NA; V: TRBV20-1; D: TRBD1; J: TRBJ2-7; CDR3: CSARSRTGAAYEQYF; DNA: TGCAGTGCTAGATCACGGACAGGGGCCGCCTACGAGCAGTACTTC
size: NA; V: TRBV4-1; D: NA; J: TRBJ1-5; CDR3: CASSQGQRQWPQHF; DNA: TGCGCCAGCAGCCAAGGACAGCGCCAATGGCCCCAGCATTTT
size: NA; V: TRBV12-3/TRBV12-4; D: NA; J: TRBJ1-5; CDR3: CASGFSTNQPQHF; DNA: TGTGCTAGTGGTTTCTCCACGAATCAGCCCCAGCATTTT
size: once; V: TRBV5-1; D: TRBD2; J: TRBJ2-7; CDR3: CASSVIASGGGEQYF; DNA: TGCGCCAGCAGCGTTATCGCTAGCGGGGGAGGCGAGCAGTACTTC
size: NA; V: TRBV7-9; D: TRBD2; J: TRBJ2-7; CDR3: CASSLGAGRDEQYF; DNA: TGTGCCAGCAGCTTAGGGGCAGGGAGGGACGAGCAGTACTTC
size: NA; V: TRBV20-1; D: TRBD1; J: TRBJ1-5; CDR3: CSARDFTGENQPQHF; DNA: TGCAGTGCTAGAGATTTCACAGGGGAGAATCAGCCCCAGCATTTT
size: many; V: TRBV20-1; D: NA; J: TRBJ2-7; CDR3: CSARDDRTPIGEQYF; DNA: TGCAGTGCTAGAGATGACCGCACCCCTATCGGGGAGCAGTACTTC
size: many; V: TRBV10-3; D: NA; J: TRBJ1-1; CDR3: CAIKTGEVTEAFF; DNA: TGTGCCATCAAGACGGGCGAGGTCACTGAAGCTTTCTTT
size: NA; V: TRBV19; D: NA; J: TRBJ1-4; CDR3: CASSMGSATNEKLFF; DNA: TGTGCCAGTAGTATGGGCAGTGCAACTAATGAAAAACTGTTTTTT
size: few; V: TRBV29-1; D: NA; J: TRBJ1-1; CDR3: CSVEGSGLSTEAFF; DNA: TGCAGCGTTGAAGGCTCAGGGCTGAGCACTGAAGCTTTCTTT
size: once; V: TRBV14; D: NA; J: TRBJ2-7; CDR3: CASRGDEQYF; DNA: TGTGCCAGCAGAGGGGACGAGCAGTACTTC
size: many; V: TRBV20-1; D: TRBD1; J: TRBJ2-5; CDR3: CSARAYRGQETQYF; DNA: TGCAGTGCTAGAGCGTACAGGGGGCAAGAGACCCAGTACTTC
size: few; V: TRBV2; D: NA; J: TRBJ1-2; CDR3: CASTPGVANYGYTF; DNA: TGTGCCAGCACCCCAGGTGTAGCTAACTATGGCTACACCTTC
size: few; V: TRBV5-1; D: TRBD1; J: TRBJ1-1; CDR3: CASSLDDRAPSGAFF; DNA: TGCGCCAGCAGCCTTGACGACAGGGCGCCCTCCGGAGCTTTCTTT
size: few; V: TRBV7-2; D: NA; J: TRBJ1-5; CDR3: CASSFTQGQPQHF; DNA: TGTGCCAGCAGCTTTACACAGGGTCAGCCCCAGCATTTT
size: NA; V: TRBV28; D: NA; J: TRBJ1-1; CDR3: CATQGRGNTEAFF; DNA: TGTGCCACTCAAGGAAGAGGGAACACTGAAGCTTTCTTT
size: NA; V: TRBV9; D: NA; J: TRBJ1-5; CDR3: CASSVGISNQPQHF; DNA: TGTGCCAGCAGCGTTGGAATAAGCAATCAGCCCCAGCATTTT
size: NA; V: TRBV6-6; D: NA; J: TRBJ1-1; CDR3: CASSFSRGNTEAFF; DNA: TGTGCCAGCAGTTTTAGCAGGGGGAACACTGAAGCTTTCTTT
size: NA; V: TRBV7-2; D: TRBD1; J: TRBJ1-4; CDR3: CASSYESRDREKLFF; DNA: TGTGCCAGCAGTTACGAATCCCGGGACAGGGAAAAACTGTTTTTT
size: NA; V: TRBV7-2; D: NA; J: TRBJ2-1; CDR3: CASSFRRGSYNEQFF; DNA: TGTGCCAGCAGCTTTCGGCGCGGTTCCTACAATGAGCAGTTCTTC
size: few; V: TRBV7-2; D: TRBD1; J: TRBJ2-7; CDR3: CASSSTGTGSYEQYF; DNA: TGTGCCAGCAGCTCAACCGGGACAGGGTCCTACGAGCAGTACTTC
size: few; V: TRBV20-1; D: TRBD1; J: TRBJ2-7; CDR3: CSAGRGQGFDEQYF; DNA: TGCAGTGCTGGCCGGGGACAGGGCTTTGACGAGCAGTACTTC
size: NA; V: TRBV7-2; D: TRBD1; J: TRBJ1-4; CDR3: CASSLWGQGDEKLFF; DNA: TGTGCCAGCAGCTTATGGGGACAGGGGGATGAAAAACTGTTTTTT
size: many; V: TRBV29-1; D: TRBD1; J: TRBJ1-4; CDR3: CSVGQGVRLFF; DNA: TGCAGCGTTGGACAGGGGGTTCGACTGTTTTTT
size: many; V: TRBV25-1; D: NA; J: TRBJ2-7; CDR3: CASSGKRTDGPYEQYF; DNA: TGTGCCAGCAGTGGGAAGAGGACGGATGGCCCCTACGAGCAGTACTTC
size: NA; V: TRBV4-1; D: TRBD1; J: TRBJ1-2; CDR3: CASSQDRGQGYTF; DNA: TGTGCCAGCAGCCAAGACAGGGGGCAAGGCTACACCTTC
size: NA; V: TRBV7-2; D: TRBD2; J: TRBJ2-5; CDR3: CASSLYTSGRTQETQYF; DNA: TGTGCCAGCAGCTTATACACTAGCGGGAGAACTCAGGAGACCCAGTACTTC
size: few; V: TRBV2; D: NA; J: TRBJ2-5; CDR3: CASKGGASQETQYF; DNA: TGTGCCAGCAAGGGTGGGGCGTCGCAAGAGACCCAGTACTTC
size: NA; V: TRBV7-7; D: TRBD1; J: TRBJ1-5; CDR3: CASSASQGNSNQPQHF; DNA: TGTGCTAGCAGCGCATCACAGGGGAATAGCAATCAGCCCCAGCATTTT
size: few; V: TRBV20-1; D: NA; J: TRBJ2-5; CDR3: CSARKQETQYF; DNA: TGCAGTGCTAGGAAACAGGAGACCCAGTACTTC
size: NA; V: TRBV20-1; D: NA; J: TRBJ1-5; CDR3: CSARAGGNQPQHF; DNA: TGCAGTGCTAGGGCAGGGGGCAATCAGCCCCAGCATTTT
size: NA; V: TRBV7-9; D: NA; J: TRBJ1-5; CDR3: CASSLGSGVQPQHF; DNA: TGTGCCAGCAGCTTAGGGTCAGGGGTTCAGCCCCAGCATTTT
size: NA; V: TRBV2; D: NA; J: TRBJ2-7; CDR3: CASSIDPQGQYF; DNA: TGTGCCAGCAGCATTGACCCGCAAGGGCAGTACTTC
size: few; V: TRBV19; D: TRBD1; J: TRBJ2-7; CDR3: CASSSRQGYEQYF; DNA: TGTGCCAGTAGTAGCAGACAGGGCTACGAGCAGTACTTC
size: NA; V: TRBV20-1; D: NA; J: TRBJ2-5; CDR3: CSARPPGETQYF; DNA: TGCAGTGCTAGACCCCCCGGTGAGACCCAGTACTTC
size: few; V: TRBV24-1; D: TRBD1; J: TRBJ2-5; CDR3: CATSAPTGGAETQYF; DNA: TGTGCCACCAGTGCTCCGACAGGGGGCGCGGAGACCCAGTACTTC
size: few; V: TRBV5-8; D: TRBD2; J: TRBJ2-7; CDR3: CASSATSARPYEQYF; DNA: TGTGCCAGCAGCGCTACTAGCGCTCGACCCTACGAGCAGTACTTC
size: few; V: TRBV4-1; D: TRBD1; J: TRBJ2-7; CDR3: CASPGQVSDEQYF; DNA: TGCGCCAGTCCGGGACAGGTTTCCGACGAGCAGTACTTC
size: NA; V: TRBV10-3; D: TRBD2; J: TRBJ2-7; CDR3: CAISTGTSGRPEQYF; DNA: TGTGCCATCAGCACCGGGACTAGCGGGAGACCCGAGCAGTACTTC
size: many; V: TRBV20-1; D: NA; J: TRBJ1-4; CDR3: CSAPWDGVNEKLFF; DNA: TGCAGTGCTCCTTGGGACGGAGTTAATGAAAAACTGTTTTTT
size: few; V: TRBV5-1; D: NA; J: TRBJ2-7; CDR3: CASSYTPGPVDEQYF; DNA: TGCGCCAGCAGCTACACTCCGGGCCCCGTCGACGAGCAGTACTTC
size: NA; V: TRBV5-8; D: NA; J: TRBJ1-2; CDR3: CASSLGQGLGYGYTF; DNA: TGCGCCAGCAGCTTGGGGCAGGGGCTCGGCTATGGCTACACCTTC
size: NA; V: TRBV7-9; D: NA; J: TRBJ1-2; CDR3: CASSLARNPYGYTF; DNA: TGTGCCAGCAGCTTAGCGCGGAACCCCTATGGCTACACCTTC
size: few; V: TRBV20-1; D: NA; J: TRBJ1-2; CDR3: CSARERGSQVDGYTF; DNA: TGCAGTGCTAGAGAGAGGGGTTCCCAGGTCGATGGCTACACCTTC
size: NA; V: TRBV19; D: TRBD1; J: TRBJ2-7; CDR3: CASPRDRGNTYEQYF; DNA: TGTGCCAGTCCTCGGGACAGGGGGAACACCTACGAGCAGTACTTC
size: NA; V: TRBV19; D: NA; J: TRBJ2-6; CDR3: CASTWDTPLSGANVLTF; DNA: TGTGCCAGCACTTGGGACACCCCCCTCTCTGGGGCCAACGTCCTGACTTTC
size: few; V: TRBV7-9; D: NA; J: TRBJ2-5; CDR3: CASSLGAGETQYF; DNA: TGTGCCAGCAGCTTAGGGGCAGGGGAGACCCAGTACTTC
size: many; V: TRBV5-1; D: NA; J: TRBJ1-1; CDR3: CASSRTSTGLMNTEAFF; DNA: TGCGCCAGCAGCCGAACCTCGACAGGTTTAATGAACACTGAAGCTTTCTTT